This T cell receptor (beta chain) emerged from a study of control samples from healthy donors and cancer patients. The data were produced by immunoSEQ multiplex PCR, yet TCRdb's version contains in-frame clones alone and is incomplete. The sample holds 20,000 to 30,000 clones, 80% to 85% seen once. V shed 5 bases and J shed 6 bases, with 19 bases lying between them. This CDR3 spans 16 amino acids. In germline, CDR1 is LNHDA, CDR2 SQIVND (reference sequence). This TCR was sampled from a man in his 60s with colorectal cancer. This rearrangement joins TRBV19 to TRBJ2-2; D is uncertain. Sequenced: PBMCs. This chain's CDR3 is CASSHVQKRMAGELFF. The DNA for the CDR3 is TGTGCCAGTAGTCACGTACAGAAGCGTATGGCCGGGGAGCTGTTTTTT.